Presented here are 6 T cell receptor beta chains from one specimen sequenced in a study of T cells in Graves' hyperthyroidism and ophthalmopathy. TCR beta CDR3 region amplification was performed from RNA transcripts. During a first-round RT-PCR of the TCR CDR3, the HTBI primer set was used. TCRdb re-called the multiplex PCR reads through MiXCR, storing one row per CDR3 protein. The sample has fewer than 600,000 distinct CDR3 sequences, 14% seen once. The sequenced material came from blood. These receptor sequences come from a woman aged 40 to 49 with Graves' hyperthyroidism.

As to this clonotype: At one end, the junction sequence differs from germline, possibly due to a read error. The chain links TRBV11-3 to TRBJ2-3; D is uncertain. CDR1 and CDR2 from the germline V gene are SGHNT and YENEEA. The CDR3 runs 14 residues. The CDR3 bases are TGTGCCAGCAGCTTAGATAATAGCAGAGATACGCAGTATTTT. Encoded protein: CASSLDNSRDTQYF.

The chain couples TRBV6-1 to TRBJ1-1; D perhaps matches TRBD1 (5 bases). V was shortened by 7 bases and J by 5 bases, with 17 bases between the two germline ends. CDR3 length: 14 amino acids. The germline V gene has CDR1 MNHNS and CDR2 SASEGT. The CDR3 nucleotides read TGTGCCAGCACCCCGGCGGGCAGGGAAACTGAAGCTTTCTTT. Protein product: CASTPAGRETEAFF.

Ten or more counts support this clonotype. This chain connects TRBV20-1 to TRBJ2-7, with TRBD2 identical over 11 bases. The CDR3 is 13 residues long. Per germline, CDR1 DFQATT and CDR2 SNEGSKA (reference sequence). The CDR3 DNA reads as TGCAACCGCACTAGCGGGAGCTCCTACGAGCAGTACTTC. Translating gives CNRTSGSSYEQYF.

At least ten counts were recorded for this clonotype. V usage is TRBV28 and J usage is TRBJ2-4; 14 nucleotides agree with TRBD2. The germline gives CDR1 MDHEN, CDR2 SYDVKM. With V trimmed by 5 bases and J by 6 bases, 6 bases remained unmatched. The CDR3 is 16 residues long. The CDR3 sequence: CASSRGTSGSGNIQYF. The CDR3, as DNA: TGTGCCAGCAGTAGGGGGACTAGCGGGAGTGGAAACATTCAGTACTTC.

This clonotype was found many times. The chain joins TRBV12-3 or TRBV12-4 to TRBJ2-3; TRBD2 agrees at 15 bases. Trimming cost V 5 bases and J 2 bases; bases outside gene matches: 17. The CDR3 loop spans 21 amino acids. CDR3 sequence reads: CASSASGLAGGPTHLTDTQYF. CDR3 bases: TGTGCCAGCAGTGCCAGCGGACTAGCGGGAGGGCCGACGCACCTCACAGATACGCAGTATTTT.

Worth noting for this clonotype: The junction shows a germline mismatch at one end, possibly a read error. The chain employs TRBV6-1 and TRBJ1-1; the D is unclear. The CDR3 extends over 13 amino acids. The germline CDR1 and CDR2 sequences are MNHNS and SASEGT. The CDR3 bases are TGTGCCGGCAGTGAAGTAAGGAACACTGAAGCTTTCTTT. The encoded protein is CAGSEVRNTEAFF.